These 11 T cell receptor beta chains originate from one sample sequenced in a study of blood T cell repertoires in COVID-19. Profiled with immunoSEQ multiplex PCR; TCRdb holds only in-frame clones, not every one. This sample has about 190,000 clones, with 84% found just once. The sample was PBMCs or T cells enriched from blood (not recorded which). These receptors were obtained from a woman between 25 and 40 years old who had recovered from COVID-19.

The chain uses TRBV7-9 and TRBJ1-1; 10 nucleotides line up with TRBD1. The CDR3 is made up of 15 amino acids. Germline lookup yields CDR1 SEHNR and CDR2 FQNEAQ (reference sequence). V shed 5 bases and J 2 bases; nucleotides not matched to a gene: 5. This CDR3 is CASSPRDRGNTEAFF. CDR3 DNA sequence: TGTGCCAGCAGCCCTAGGGACAGGGGAAACACTGAAGCTTTCTTT.

This clone was seen once. The chain joins TRBV27 to TRBJ1-6; a weak D match, TRBD1 (6 bases). V dropped 7 bases and J dropped 6 bases, with 22 bases sitting between them. Germline V gene lookup returns CDR1 MNHEY and CDR2 SMNVEV (reference sequence). CDR3 size: 17 residues. CDR3 region: CASNQGPLRSPNSPLHF. CDR3 nucleotides: TGTGCCAGCAATCAGGGGCCACTCCGAAGCCCTAATTCACCCCTCCACTTT.

The rearrangement joins TRBV6-5 to TRBJ1-1; tentatively, D is TRBD1 (6 bases). The CDR3 has 14 residues. V lost 0 bases, J lost 5 bases, and 10 bases lay in between. Germline CDR1 reads MNHEY; CDR2 reads SVGAGI. In DNA form, the CDR3 reads TGTGCCAGCAGTTACTCGGGGAGGGGGACTGAAGCTTTCTTT. This gives the protein CASSYSGRGTEAFF.

The chain couples TRBV2 to TRBJ1-2; D uncertain. Germline CDR1 is SNHLY and CDR2 is FYNNEI. V was cut by 3 bases and J by 4 bases, with 9 bases left in between. CDR3 length: 13 amino acids. The CDR3 region has the DNA TGTGCCAGCAGTGAGGTGGCTGGCTATGGCTACACCTTC. This encodes CASSEVAGYGYTF.

The rearrangement links TRBV7-9 to TRBJ1-2; D remains ambiguous. There are 13 residues in the CDR3. Germline CDR1 is SEHNR and CDR2 is FQNEAQ (reference sequence). V lost 0 bases to trimming and J lost 5 bases, with 7 bases between them. CDR3 sequence reads: CASSLAYGYGYTF. The CDR3 DNA reads TGTGCCAGCAGCTTAGCGTACGGGTATGGCTACACCTTC.

This chain connects TRBV19 to TRBJ1-3, with 9 bases lining up with TRBD1. From germline, CDR1 is LNHDA and CDR2 SQIVND (reference sequence). After removal of 4 bases from V and 0 bases from J, the junction contained 7 bases not matched to a gene. The CDR3 consists of 17 residues. The CDR3 sequence: CASSTGTGPFSGNTIYF. Here the CDR3 DNA reads TGTGCCAGTAGTACCGGGACAGGGCCCTTCTCTGGAAACACCATATATTTT.

The V and J genes are TRBV10-3 and TRBJ2-7, with 12 bases matching TRBD2. From germline, CDR1 is ENHRY and CDR2 SYGVKD. The CDR3 length is 15 residues. The junction had 0 bases not matched to a gene; V was cut back by 0 bases and J by 3 bases. The DNA for the CDR3 is TGTGCCATCAGTGAGTCGGGACTAGCGGGCTACGAGCAGTACTTC. Translation: CAISESGLAGYEQYF.

The rearrangement joins TRBV30 to TRBJ2-5; no definite D call. The CDR3 runs to 13 residues. The V and J ends lost 4 bases and 2 bases respectively, with 11 bases between them. Germline V CDR1 and CDR2: GTSNPN, SVGIG (reference sequence). CDR3: CAWKNAGQETQYF. The CDR3 region has the DNA TGTGCCTGGAAAAATGCAGGACAAGAGACCCAGTACTTC.

V is TRBV18 and J is TRBJ1-1; TRBD1 matches 11 bases. Germline V CDR1 and CDR2: KGHSH, LQKENI. The CDR3 runs 17 residues. With 2 bases clipped from V and 7 bases from J, the junction kept 12 bases outside the gene matches. The DNA for the CDR3 is TGTGCCAGCTCACCATACTGGACAGGGGGCGCCTCCCTTGAAGCTTTCTTT. Translating gives CASSPYWTGGASLEAFF. The full variable domain, in which reference TRBV18 and TRBJ1-1 provide the parts outside the CDR3, is NAGVMQNPRHLVRRRGQEARLRCSPMKGHSHVYWYRQLPEEGLKFMVYLQKENIIDESGMPKERFSAEFPKEGPSILRIQQVVRGDSAAYFCASSPYWTGGASLEAFFGQGTRLTVV.

This chain connects TRBV29-1 to TRBJ1-2; 7 nucleotides agree with TRBD1. Per germline, CDR1 SQVTM and CDR2 ANQGSEA. The CDR3 loop spans 11 amino acids. The ends lost 8 bases at V and 6 bases at J; junction bases unmatched: 6. CDR3 coding DNA: TGCAGCTTAGGGGGCGCGGATGGCTACACCTTC. Translated: CSLGGADGYTF. Full variable domain (rest looked up from reference TRBV29-1 and TRBJ1-2): SAVISQKPSRDICQRGTSLTIQCQVDSQVTMMFWYRQQPGQSLTLIATANQGSEATYESGFVIDKFPISRPNLTFSTLTVSNMSPEDSSIYLCSLGGADGYTFGSGTRLTVV.

The V and J genes are TRBV6-1 and TRBJ2-7, with 7 bases aligning to TRBD1. The germline CDR1 and CDR2 sequences are MNHNS and SASEGT. V gave up 6 bases and J gave up 2 bases; unmatched junction bases: 4. The CDR3 contains 13 residues. This CDR3 is CASRSGTAYEQYF. DNA of the CDR3: TGTGCCAGCAGATCGGGGACAGCCTACGAGCAGTACTTC.